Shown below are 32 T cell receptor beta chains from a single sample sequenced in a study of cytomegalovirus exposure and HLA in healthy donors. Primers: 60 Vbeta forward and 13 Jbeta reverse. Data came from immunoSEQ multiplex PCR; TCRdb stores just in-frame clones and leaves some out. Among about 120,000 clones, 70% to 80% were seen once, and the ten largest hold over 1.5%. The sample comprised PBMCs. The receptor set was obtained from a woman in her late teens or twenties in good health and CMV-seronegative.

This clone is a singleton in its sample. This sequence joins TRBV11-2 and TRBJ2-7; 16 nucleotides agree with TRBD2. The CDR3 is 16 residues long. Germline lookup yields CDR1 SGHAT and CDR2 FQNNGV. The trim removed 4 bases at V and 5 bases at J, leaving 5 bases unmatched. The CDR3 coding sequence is TGTGCCAGCAGCTCGGGACTAGCGGGGGGGGCAAACGAGCAGTACTTC. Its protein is CASSSGLAGGANEQYF.

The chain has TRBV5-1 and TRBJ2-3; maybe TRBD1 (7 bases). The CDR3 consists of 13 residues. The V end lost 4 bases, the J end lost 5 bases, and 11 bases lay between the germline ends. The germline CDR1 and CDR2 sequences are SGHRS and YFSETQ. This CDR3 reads CASSPQGGDTQYF. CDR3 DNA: TGCGCCAGCAGCCCCCAGGGGGGAGATACGCAGTATTTT.

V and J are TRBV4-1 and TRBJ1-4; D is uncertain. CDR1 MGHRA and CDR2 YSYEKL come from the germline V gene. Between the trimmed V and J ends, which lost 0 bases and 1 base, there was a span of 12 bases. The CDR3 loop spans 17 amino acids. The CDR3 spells CASSQDLALKTNEKLFF. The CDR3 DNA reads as TGCGCCAGCAGCCAAGATTTGGCACTAAAAACTAATGAAAAACTGTTTTTT.

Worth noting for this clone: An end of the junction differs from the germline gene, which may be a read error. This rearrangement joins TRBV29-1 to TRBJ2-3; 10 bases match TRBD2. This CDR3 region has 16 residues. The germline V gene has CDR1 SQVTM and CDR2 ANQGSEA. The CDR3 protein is CSVQGSSGGSTDAQYF. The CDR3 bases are TGCAGCGTCCAAGGATCTAGCGGGGGCTCCACAGATGCGCAGTATTTT.

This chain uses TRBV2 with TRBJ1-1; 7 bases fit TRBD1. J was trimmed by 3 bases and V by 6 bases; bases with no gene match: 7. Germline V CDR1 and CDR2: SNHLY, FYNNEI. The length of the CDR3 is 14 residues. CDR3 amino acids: CASRGRGFDTEAFF. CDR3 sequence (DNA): TGTGCCAGCAGAGGCAGGGGGTTCGACACTGAAGCTTTCTTT.

Here the CDR3 reads CASSFQGSETQYF. The CDR3 DNA follows: TGTGCCAGCAGCTTCCAGGGGTCAGAGACCCAGTACTTC. The genes are TRBV5-5 and TRBJ2-5, with D possibly TRBD1 on 6 matching bases. This CDR3 region has 13 residues. Between the trimmed V and J ends, which lost 2 bases and 4 bases, there was a span of 9 bases. In germline, CDR1 is SGHKS, CDR2 YYEKEE (reference sequence).

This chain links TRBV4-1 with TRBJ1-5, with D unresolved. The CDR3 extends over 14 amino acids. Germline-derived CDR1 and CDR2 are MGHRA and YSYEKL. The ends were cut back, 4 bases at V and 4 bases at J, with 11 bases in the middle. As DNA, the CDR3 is TGCGCCAGCAGCCTATCTTCGGTTAATCAGCCCCAGCATTTT. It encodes CASSLSSVNQPQHF.

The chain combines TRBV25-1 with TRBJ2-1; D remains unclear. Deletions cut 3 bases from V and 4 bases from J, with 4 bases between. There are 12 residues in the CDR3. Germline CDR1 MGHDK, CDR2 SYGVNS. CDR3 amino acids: CASSDNYNEQFF. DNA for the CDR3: TGTGCCAGCAGTGACAATTACAATGAGCAGTTCTTC.

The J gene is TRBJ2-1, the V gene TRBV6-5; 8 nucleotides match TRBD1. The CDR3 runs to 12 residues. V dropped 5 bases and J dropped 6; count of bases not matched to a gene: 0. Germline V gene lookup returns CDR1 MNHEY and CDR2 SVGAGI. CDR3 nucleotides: TGTGCCAGCAGTACAGGGGGCAATGAGCAGTTCTTC. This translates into CASSTGGNEQFF.

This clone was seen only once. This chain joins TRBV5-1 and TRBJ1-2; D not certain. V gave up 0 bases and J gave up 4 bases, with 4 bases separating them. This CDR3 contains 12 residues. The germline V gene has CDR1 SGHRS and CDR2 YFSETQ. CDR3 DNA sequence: TGCGCCAGCAGCTTGGACAGCTATGGCTACACCTTC. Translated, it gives CASSLDSYGYTF.

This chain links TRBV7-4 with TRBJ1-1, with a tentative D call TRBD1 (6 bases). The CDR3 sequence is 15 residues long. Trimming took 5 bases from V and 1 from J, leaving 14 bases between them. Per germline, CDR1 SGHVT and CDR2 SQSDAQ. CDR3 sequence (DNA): TGTGCCAGCAGCCCTCACCGGACAGAGAACACTGAAGCTTTCTTT. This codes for CASSPHRTENTEAFF.

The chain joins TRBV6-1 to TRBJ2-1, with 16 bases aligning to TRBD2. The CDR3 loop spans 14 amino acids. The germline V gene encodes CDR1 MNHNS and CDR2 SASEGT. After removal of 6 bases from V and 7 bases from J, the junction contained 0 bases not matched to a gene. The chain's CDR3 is CASRGLAGGNEQFF. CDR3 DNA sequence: TGTGCCAGCAGGGGACTAGCGGGGGGGAATGAGCAGTTCTTC.

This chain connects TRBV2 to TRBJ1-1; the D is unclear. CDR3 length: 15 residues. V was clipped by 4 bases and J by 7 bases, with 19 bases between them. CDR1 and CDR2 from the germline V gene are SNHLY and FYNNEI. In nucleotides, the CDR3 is TGTGCCAGCAGTGCATTCCTGCCCGCGGTGGGTGAAGCTTTCTTT. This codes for CASSAFLPAVGEAFF. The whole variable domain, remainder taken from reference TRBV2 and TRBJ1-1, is EPEVTQTPSHQVTQMGQEVILRCVPISNHLYFYWYRQILGQKVEFLVSFYNNEISEKSEIFDDQFSVERPDGSNFTLKIRSTKLEDSAMYFCASSAFLPAVGEAFFGQGTRLTVV.

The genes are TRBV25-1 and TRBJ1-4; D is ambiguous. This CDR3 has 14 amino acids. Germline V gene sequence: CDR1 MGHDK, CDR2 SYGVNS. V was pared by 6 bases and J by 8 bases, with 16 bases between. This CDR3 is CASRREKEREKLFF. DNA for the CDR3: TGTGCCAGCAGGAGGGAGAAGGAACGGGAAAAACTGTTTTTT.

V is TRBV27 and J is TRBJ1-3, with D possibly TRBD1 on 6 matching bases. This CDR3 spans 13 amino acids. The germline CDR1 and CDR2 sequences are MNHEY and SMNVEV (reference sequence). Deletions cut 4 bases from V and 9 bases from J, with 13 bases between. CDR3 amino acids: CASSWGPGGTIYF. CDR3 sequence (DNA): TGTGCCAGCAGTTGGGGGCCGGGAGGCACCATATATTTT.

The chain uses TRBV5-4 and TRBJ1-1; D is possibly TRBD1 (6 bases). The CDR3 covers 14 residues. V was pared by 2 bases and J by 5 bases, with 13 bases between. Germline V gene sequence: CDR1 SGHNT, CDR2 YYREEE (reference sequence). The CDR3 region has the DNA TGTGCCAGCAGCTTTCCCGACAGGCGAACTGAAGCTTTCTTT. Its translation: CASSFPDRRTEAFF.

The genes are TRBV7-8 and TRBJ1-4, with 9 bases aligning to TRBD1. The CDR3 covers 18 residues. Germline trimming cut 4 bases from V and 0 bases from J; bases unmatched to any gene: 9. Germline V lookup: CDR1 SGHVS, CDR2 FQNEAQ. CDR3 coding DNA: TGTGCCAGCAGCTCCCTCGACAGGGGGGAGTCAACTAATGAAAAACTGTTTTTT. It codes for CASSSLDRGESTNEKLFF.

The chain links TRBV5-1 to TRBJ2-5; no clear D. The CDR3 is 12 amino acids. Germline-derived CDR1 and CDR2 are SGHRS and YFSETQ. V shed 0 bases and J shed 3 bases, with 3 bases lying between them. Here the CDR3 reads CASSLAKETQYF. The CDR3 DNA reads TGCGCCAGCAGCTTGGCCAAAGAGACCCAGTACTTC.

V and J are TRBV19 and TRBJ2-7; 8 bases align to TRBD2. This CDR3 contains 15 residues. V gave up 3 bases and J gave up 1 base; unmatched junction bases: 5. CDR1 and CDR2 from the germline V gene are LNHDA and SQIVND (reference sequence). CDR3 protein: CASSIGTSFSYEQYF. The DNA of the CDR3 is TGTGCCAGTAGTATCGGGACTAGTTTTTCCTACGAGCAGTACTTC.

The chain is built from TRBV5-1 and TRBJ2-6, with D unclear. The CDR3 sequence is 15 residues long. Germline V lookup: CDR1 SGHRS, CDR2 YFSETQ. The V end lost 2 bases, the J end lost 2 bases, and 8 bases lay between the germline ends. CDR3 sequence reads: CASSFTSTGANVLTF. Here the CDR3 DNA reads TGCGCCAGCAGCTTCACTTCGACTGGGGCCAACGTCCTGACTTTC.

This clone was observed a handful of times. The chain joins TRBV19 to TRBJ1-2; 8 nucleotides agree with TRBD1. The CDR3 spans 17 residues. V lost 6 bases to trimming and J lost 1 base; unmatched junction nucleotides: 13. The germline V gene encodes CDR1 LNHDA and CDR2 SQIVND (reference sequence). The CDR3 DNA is TGTGCCAGTAGCCCGACAGGGGATTCGACTATTAACTATGGCTACACCTTC. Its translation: CASSPTGDSTINYGYTF.

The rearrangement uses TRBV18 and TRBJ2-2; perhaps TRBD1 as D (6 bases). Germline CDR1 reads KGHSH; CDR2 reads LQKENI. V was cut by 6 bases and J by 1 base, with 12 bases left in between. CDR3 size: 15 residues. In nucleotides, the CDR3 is TGTGCCAGCTCCCAGGGGACGGAGAACACCGGGGAGCTGTTTTTT. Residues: CASSQGTENTGELFF.

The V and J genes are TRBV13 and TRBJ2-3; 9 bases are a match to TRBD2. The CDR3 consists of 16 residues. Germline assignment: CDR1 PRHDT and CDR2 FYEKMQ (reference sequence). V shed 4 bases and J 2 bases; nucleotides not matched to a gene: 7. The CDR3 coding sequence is TGTGCCAGCAGCTCGCGGACTAGCGTTATCACAGATACGCAGTATTTT. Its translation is CASSSRTSVITDTQYF. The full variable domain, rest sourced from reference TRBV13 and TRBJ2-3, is AAGVIQSPRHLIKEKRETATLKCYPIPRHDTVYWYQQGPGQDPQFLISFYEKMQSDKGSIPDRFSAQQFSDYHSELNMSSLELGDSALYFCASSSRTSVITDTQYFGPGTRLTVL.

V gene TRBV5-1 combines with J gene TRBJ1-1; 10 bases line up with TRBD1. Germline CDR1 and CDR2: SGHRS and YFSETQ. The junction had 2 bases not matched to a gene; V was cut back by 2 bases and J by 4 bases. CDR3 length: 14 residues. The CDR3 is CASSFDRGPTEAFF. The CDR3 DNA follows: TGCGCCAGCAGCTTTGACAGGGGGCCCACTGAAGCTTTCTTT.

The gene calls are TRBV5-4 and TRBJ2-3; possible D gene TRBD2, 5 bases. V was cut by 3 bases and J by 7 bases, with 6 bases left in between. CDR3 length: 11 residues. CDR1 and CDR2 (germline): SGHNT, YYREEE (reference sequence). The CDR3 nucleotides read TGTGCCAGCAGCTCGGGAAATACGCAGTATTTT. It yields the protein CASSSGNTQYF.

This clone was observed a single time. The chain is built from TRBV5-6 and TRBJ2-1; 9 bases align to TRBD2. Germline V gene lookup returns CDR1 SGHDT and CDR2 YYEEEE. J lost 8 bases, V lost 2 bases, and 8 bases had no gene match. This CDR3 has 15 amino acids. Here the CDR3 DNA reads TGTGCCAGCAGCTTCTGGCGGGGGGGCCAGCATGAGCAGTTCTTC. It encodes CASSFWRGGQHEQFF.

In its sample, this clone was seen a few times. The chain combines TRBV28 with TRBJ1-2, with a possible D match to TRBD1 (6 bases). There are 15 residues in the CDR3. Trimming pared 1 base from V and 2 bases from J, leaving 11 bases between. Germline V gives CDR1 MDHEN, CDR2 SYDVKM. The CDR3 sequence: CASSLLTGTNYGYTF. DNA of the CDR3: TGTGCCAGCAGTTTATTAACAGGGACCAACTATGGCTACACCTTC.

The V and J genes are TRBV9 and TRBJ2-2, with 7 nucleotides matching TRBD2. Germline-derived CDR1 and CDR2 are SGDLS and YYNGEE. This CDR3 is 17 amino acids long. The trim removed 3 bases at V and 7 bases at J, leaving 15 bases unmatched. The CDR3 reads CASSGSLGGGVIGELFF. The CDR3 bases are TGTGCCAGCAGCGGCTCCTTGGGCGGGGGAGTGATCGGGGAGCTGTTTTTT.

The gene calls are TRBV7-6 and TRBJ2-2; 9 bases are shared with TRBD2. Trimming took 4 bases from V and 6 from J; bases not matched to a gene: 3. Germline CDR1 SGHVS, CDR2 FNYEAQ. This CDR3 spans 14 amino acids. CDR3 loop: CASSSGTSPGELFF. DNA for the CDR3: TGTGCCAGCAGCTCCGGGACTAGCCCCGGGGAGCTGTTTTTT.

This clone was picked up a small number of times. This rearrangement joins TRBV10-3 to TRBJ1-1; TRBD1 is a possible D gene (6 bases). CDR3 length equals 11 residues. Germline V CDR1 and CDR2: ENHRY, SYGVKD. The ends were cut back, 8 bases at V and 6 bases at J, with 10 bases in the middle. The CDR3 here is CAIGGGPEAFF. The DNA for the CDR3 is TGTGCCATCGGGGGCGGACCTGAAGCTTTCTTT.

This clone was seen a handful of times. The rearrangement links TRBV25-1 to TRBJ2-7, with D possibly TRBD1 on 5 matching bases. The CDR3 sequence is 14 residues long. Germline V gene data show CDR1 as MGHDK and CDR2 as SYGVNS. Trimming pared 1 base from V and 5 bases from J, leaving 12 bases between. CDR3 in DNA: TGTGCCAGCAGTGAATCGGCAGGGCCCCACGAGCAGTACTTC. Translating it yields CASSESAGPHEQYF.

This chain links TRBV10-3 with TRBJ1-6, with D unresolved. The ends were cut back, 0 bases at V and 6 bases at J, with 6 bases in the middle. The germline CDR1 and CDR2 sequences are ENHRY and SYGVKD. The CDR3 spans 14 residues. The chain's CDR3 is CAISESAGNSPLHF. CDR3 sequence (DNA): TGTGCCATCAGTGAGTCCGCAGGTAATTCACCCCTCCACTTT.